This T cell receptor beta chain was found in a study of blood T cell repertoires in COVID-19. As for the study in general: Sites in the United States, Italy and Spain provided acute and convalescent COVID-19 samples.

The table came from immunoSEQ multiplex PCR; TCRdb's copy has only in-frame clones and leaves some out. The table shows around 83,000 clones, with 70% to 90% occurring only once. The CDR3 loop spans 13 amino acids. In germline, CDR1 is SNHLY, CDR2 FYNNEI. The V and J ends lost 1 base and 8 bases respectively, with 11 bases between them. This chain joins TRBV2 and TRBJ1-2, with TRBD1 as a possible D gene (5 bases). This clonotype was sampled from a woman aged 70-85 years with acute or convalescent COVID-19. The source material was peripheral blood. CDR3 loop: CASSEVREGGYTF. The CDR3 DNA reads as TGTGCCAGCAGTGAAGTCAGGGAGGGCGGCTACACCTTC.